These T cell receptor beta chains were read from a single sample in a study of TIL therapy for anti-PD-1-resistant metastatic lung cancer. Sequenced by immunoSEQ multiplex PCR; TCRdb stores in-frame clones only, minus some. The sample records fewer than 30,000 clones, roughly 69% being singletons. Sequencing was performed on tumor tissue, taken at baseline. The receptor set was obtained from a woman aged 30 to 85 with non-small cell lung cancer. The conserved cysteine and the conserved F or W are not part of the CDR3 here.

v_gene	j_gene	CDR3aa
TRBV5-6	TRBJ2-1	ASSVRDEQF
TRBV10-1	TRBJ2-5	ATQGTRTGPQY
TRBV7-2	TRBJ2-1	ASSLTAGAGFNNEQF
TRBV5-8	TRBJ2-3	ASSLAVAGTDTQY
TRBV2	TRBJ1-3	ASSVQGMSSGNTIY
TRBV21-1	TRBJ2-7	ASSMATYEQY
TRBV5-4	TRBJ2-6	ASSLGAGGLAGANVLT
TRBV6-6	TRBJ1-2	ASSYKEGLSFGYT
TRBV9	TRBJ2-1	ASSVGGGITDEQF
TRBV10-2	TRBJ2-3	ATALAGVADTQY
TRBV7-9	TRBJ1-1	ASSLGGFQSAF
TRBV10-2	TRBJ2-5	ASSDEGWEETQY
TRBV27	TRBJ2-5	ASRQPGLAGQETQY
TRBV29-1	TRBJ1-1	SAADFEAF
TRBV7-6	TRBJ1-1	ASSPGTGGRTEAF
TRBV19	TRBJ2-5	ASSITGGNYQETQY
TRBV2	TRBJ2-7	ASSGQSYEQY
TRBV30	TRBJ2-6	AWSNRRAGANVLT
TRBV28	TRBJ1-2	ASTPGQNYGYT
TRBV6-5	TRBJ2-2	ASTWGTGLTGELF
TRBV30	TRBJ1-1	AWARGNTEAF
TRBV11-2	TRBJ2-7	ASSLGVVNDEQY
TRBV19	TRBJ2-7	ASRKGESGSYEQY
TRBV9	TRBJ2-3	ASSVGIAGYTDTQY
TRBV30	TRBJ1-5	AWSPLDNNQPQH
TRBV10-3	TRBJ1-2	AISGQGDYGYT
TRBV5-4	TRBJ1-5	ASSLAGGKAQPQH
TRBV5-1	TRBJ2-7	ASSLFMDGSYEQY
TRBV18	TRBJ1-1	ASSPREEGVAF
TRBV11-2	TRBJ2-7	ASSLEVRGSLPYEQY
TRBV2	TRBJ2-6	ASRGDRGRSGANVLT
TRBV10-1	TRBJ2-2	ASSADKNTGELF
TRBV18	TRBJ2-7	ASSPRLAGGPFYEQY
TRBV5-1	TRBJ2-7	ASRRTSGSNYEQY
TRBV11-2	TRBJ2-1	ASSRTHSSRSYNEQF
TRBV5-6	TRBJ2-7	ASNEGQGVEQY
TRBV29-1	TRBJ1-2	SASGVGYT
TRBV7-6	TRBJ2-7	ASSLGGGGEQY
TRBV14	TRBJ2-1	ASSQISYNEQF
TRBV10-1	TRBJ1-4	ASRDGTANEKLF
TRBV18	TRBJ2-7	ASSRAGKRYEQY
TRBV4-2	TRBJ2-1	ASSQTSGHFYNEQF
TRBV2	TRBJ1-5	ASSDGRLNQPQH
TRBV5-4	TRBJ2-3	ASSQETSGGDTQY
TRBV10-1	TRBJ2-3	ASSESGGSAGDTQY